These 8 T cell receptor beta chains came from one sample sequenced in a study of T cells in Graves' hyperthyroidism and ophthalmopathy (dated by TCRdb to the late 2010s). Libraries were prepared through multiplex PCR. Sequencing used an Illumina HiSeq 2000. The TCR beta CDR3 regions were amplified from RNA transcripts. A first-round RT-PCR of the TCR CDR3 used the HTBI primer set with the Qiagen OneStep RT-PCR kit. TCRdb reprocessing: public reads trimmed at Q25 with fastp, clones called with MiXCR, in-frame beta chains kept. Rows with one shared CDR3 protein collapse into an entry with the most common genes and DNA. The sample table lists a few hundred thousand distinct CDR3 sequences, roughly 25% of them with a count of one. Jointly, the top ten make up less than 75% of the sample. Sequencing input: blood. All receptors derive from a man aged 50 or older with Graves' hyperthyroidism.

The V gene is TRBV15, the J gene TRBJ1-4; D may be TRBD1 (6 bases). The germline V and J ends were trimmed by 4 bases and 8 bases, with 17 bases remaining between them. Germline CDR1 and CDR2: LNHNV and YYDKDF (reference sequence). This CDR3 contains 15 residues. CDR3 protein: CATSKERTQGEKLFF. The CDR3 coding sequence is TGTGCCACCAGCAAAGAGAGGACCCAGGGGGAAAAACTGTTTTTT.

Note on this clonotype: Just one base apart from a much larger clone, this may be a read error. The V gene is TRBV3-1, the J gene TRBJ2-1, with D perhaps TRBD1 or TRBD2 (5 bases each). Looked up from germline, CDR1 is LGHDT and CDR2 is YNNKEL (reference sequence). The CDR3 is 15 amino acids. V was trimmed by 4 bases and J by 3 bases, leaving 13 bases between them. The CDR3 DNA reads TGTGCCAGCAGCCCTCAACTAGGGGTCTACAATGAGCAGTTCTTC. As protein: CASSPQLGVYNEQFF.

This clonotype was detected only a few times. The V call is TRBV5-8, the J call TRBJ2-3, with a possible D match to TRBD2 (5 bases). The germline V gene encodes CDR1 SGHTS and CDR2 YDEGEE. Trimming shortened V by 2 bases and J by 2 bases, and 12 bases separated the two germline ends. The CDR3 totals 15 residues. CDR3 in DNA: TGTGCCAGCAGCTTAGAGGGCGGATACACAGATACGCAGTATTTT. Translation: CASSLEGGYTDTQYF.

To note about this clonotype: A read error is possible here, since a much larger clone lies one base away. V gene TRBV2 combines with J gene TRBJ1-2; D call uncertain. The CDR3 contains 13 residues. Germline-derived CDR1 and CDR2 are SNHLY and FYNNEI. The germline V and J ends were trimmed by 10 bases and 0 bases, with 12 bases remaining between them. DNA for the CDR3: TGTGCCAACACCCGGAGGACTAACTATGGCTACACCTTC. Translation: CANTRRTNYGYTF.

This clonotype was seen only a few times. V gene TRBV6-1 combines with J gene TRBJ1-1; D not certain. Germline CDR1 is MNHNS and CDR2 is SASEGT. The CDR3 sequence is 14 residues long. The ends were cut back, 5 bases at V and 1 base at J, with 11 bases in the middle. The CDR3 DNA reads TGTGCCAGCAGTAGTCCCGGGTGGAACACTGAAGCTTTCTTT. This encodes CASSSPGWNTEAFF.

This clonotype was detected ten times or more. The V call is TRBV2, the J call TRBJ1-6, with 7 positions matching TRBD1. Trimming cost V 4 bases and J 7 bases; bases outside gene matches: 4. Per the germline V gene, CDR1 is SNHLY and CDR2 is FYNNEI. The CDR3 is 14 residues long. CDR3 nucleotide sequence: TGTGCCAGCAGTGCCGGGACAGAAAATTCACCCCTCCACTTT. The encoded protein is CASSAGTENSPLHF.

The CDR3 nucleotides are TGCAGTGCTAGACCCCCCAGCGGGAGATCCGAGCAGTACTTC. Its protein product is CSARPPSGRSEQYF. V gene TRBV20-1 combines with J gene TRBJ2-7; 8 nucleotides align to TRBD2. This CDR3 contains 14 residues. The V gene end was trimmed by 2 bases and the J gene end by 6 bases; junction bases not matched to a gene: 9. The germline gives CDR1 DFQATT, CDR2 SNEGSKA (reference sequence).

This clonotype has a handful of counts. The chain employs TRBV27 and TRBJ2-1; perhaps D is TRBD1 or TRBD2 (6 bases each). Trimming pared 10 bases from V and 9 bases from J, leaving 22 bases between. There are 14 residues in the CDR3. Germline V gives CDR1 MNHEY, CDR2 SMNVEV (reference sequence). CDR3 in DNA: TGTGCCACCTCCCCAGGGGCGGGGTGGGGTGAGCAGTTCTTC. This sequence encodes CATSPGAGWGEQFF.